This T cell receptor beta chain comes out of a study of PD-1 blockade in classical Hodgkin lymphoma. With respect to this clone: The junction and the germline gene differ at one end; a read error may be behind it. Other DNA sequences of this sample code for an identical CDR3.

CDR3 length: 13 residues. CDR1 SGHTA and CDR2 FQGTGA come from the germline V gene. Profiling relied on immunoSEQ multiplex PCR, and the TCRdb table lists in-frame clones only, not all of them. The sample shows 25,000 to 30,000 clones, over 70% of them seen only once. The time point was: cycle 4 day 1 (C4D1), after 6 weeks of nivolumab. All the patients suffered relapse after autologous stem cell transplantation, and brentuximab vedotin exposure differed. Source: peripheral blood mononuclear cells (PBMCs), taken before the fourth cycle of nivolumab. The gene calls are TRBV7-3 and TRBJ1-5; no clear D. The source of this sequence is a human donor with classical Hodgkin lymphoma. CDR3 nucleotides: TGTGCCAGCAGCCTAACACGCAATCAGCCCCAGCATTTT. This sequence encodes CASSLTRNQPQHF. Complete variable domain (other parts from reference TRBV7-3 and TRBJ1-5): GAGVSQTPSNKVTEKGKYVELRCDPISGHTALYWYRQSLGQGPEFLIYFQGTGAADDSGLPNDRFFAVRPEGSVSTLKIQRTERGDSAVYLCASSLTRNQPQHFGDGTRLSIL.